This TCR beta chain was identified in a study of long-term antiretroviral therapy in people with HIV. Regarding the study as a whole: Clones expanded before ART dominated the repertoire at all time points.

J gave up 6 bases and V 6 bases, and 9 bases lay outside the gene matches. Germline CDR1 and CDR2: MNHEY and SMNVEV (reference sequence). The CDR3 sequence is 15 residues long. For this clone: Antigen unknown.

Investigators performed immunoSEQ version v3.0 at survey level. Sequencing used immunoSEQ multiplex PCR; TCRdb keeps in-frame clones, though not all of them. The sample holds some 29,000 clones, 75% to 90% seen once. Specimen: unsorted PBMCs, collected 3.2 years before starting antiretroviral therapy. The receptor's source is a man aged 50 or older with HIV. The rearrangement links TRBV27 to TRBJ2-3; TRBD2 matches at 10 bases. The CDR3 loop is CASRQSGGAADTQYF. The CDR3 DNA is TGTGCCAGCAGACAGAGCGGGGGGGCTGCGGATACGCAGTATTTT.